This T cell receptor beta chain was profiled in a study of beta chain features in type 1 diabetes. This CDR3 comprises 12 residues. V gave up 0 bases and J gave up 4 bases, with 4 bases separating them. Germline V lookup: CDR1 SGHNT, CDR2 YYREEE (reference sequence). Every isolated RNA sample was fully reverse transcribed, so sequencing captured expressed TCRB transcripts. Profiled with immunoSEQ multiplex PCR; TCRdb holds only in-frame clones, not every one. The data contain about 260,000 clones, under 70% of them singletons. Each of the CD4+ naive, central memory, regulatory and stem cell-like memory populations was sorted via CD45RO/CCR7/CD25/CD127/CD95/CD27.

The receptor's source is a man younger than 45 in good health. Sequenced material: naive CD4+ T cells from blood. The rearrangement joins TRBV5-4 to TRBJ2-5; the D is unclear. The CDR3 DNA is TGTGCCAGCAGCTTGGCCAGAGAGACCCAGTACTTC. Translating gives CASSLARETQYF.